The TCR beta chain under discussion was sequenced for a study of immune characteristics of hereditary and idiopathic chronic pancreatitis. In the study overall: The study profiled local pancreatic immune cells and TCRbeta repertoires in hereditary and idiopathic chronic pancreatitis compared with control organ donor pancreases. The gDNA-based approach was chosen because it involved minimal in vitro experimental manipulation of pancreas-infiltrating T cells. In total, about 5 control pancreases, roughly seven hereditary chronic pancreatitis pancreases and roughly 6 idiopathic chronic pancreatitis pancreases underwent TCRbeta sequencing.

The method behind the library was the immunoSEQ multiplex PCR assay. From pancreatic genomic DNA, the TCRbeta CDR3 region and adjacent sequences were amplified and sequenced. The authors' analysis ran thus. Repertoire diversity was measured as a mean normalized Shannon-Wiener index, alongside productive clonality and productive rearrangement counts. The nonparametric Mann-Whitney U test was used to compare repertoire metrics between the control and chronic pancreatitis groups. A clonotype counted as shared when its CDR3beta sequence had identical amino acid composition and length across subjects. Held by TCRdb, this immuneACCESS table contains in-frame sequences only and omits some clones. Under half of the omission traces to an unresolved V gene where checked; the cause of the rest is unknown. V, J and clone size are those of that table, while D and trimming were read from the DNA. This sample lists more than 4,500 clones; roughly 74% were detected once. The ten largest clones capture roughly 7.3% of the sample.

Comment on this clone: Its binding antigen is unknown. Base-call qualities are not available, and no considerably larger clone is one nucleotide away.

V is pared back by 0 bases and J by 8 bases, with 17 bases lying between the germline termini. CDR1 and CDR2, looked up from the germline V gene, are LGHNA and YSLEER. Its CDR3 holds 17 amino acids, cysteine through phenylalanine. Of all the DNA, just the CDR3 is kept, 51 bases in frame from base 1. Patients undergoing total pancreatectomy with islet autotransplantation (TPIAT) were the source of the chronic pancreatitis pancreas tissue. Included chronic pancreatitis patients had no known history of diabetes. Genomic DNA was extracted directly from bulk pancreas tissue, without T cell sorting, for TCRbeta sequencing. Pancreas tissues from patients and organ donors were collected consecutively at two US centers. The full study reports these points: Among 10 to 15 chronic pancreatitis patients, higher numbers of productive TCR rearrangements went along with higher disease severity scores, showing a positive correlation. Because patient tissue could only be obtained at the time of TPIAT, differences in disease duration may have influenced the immune findings. Both chronic pancreatitis groups showed significantly increased TCRbeta repertoire diversity and reduced clonality versus controls. Differences in Vbeta-Jbeta gene family usage, including TRBV10, TRBV19, TRBV23 and TRBV5, were found between hereditary and idiopathic chronic pancreatitis. The study did not include chronic pancreatitis caused by alcohol use.

The rearranged segments are TRBV4-3 and TRBJ1-6; D gene: possibly TRBD1, on 6 matching bases. Input material: pancreas tissue with hereditary chronic pancreatitis. The origin of this receptor is a human donor with chronic pancreatitis. The CDR3 region has the sequence CASSQDGGGLDYSPLHF. The DNA is TGCGCCAGCAGCCAAGACGGAGGGGGTCTCGATTATTCACCCCTCCACTTT.